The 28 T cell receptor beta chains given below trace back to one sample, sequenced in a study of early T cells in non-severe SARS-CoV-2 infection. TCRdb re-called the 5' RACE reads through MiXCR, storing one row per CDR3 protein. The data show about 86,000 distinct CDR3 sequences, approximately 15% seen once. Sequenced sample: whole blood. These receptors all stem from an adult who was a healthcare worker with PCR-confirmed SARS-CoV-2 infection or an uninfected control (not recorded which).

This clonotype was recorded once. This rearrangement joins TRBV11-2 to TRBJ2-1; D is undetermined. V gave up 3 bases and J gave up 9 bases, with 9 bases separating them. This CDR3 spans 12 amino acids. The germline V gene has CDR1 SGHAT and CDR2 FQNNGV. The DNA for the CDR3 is TGTGCCAGCAGCTTGGCCGCTGGTGAGCAGTTCTTC. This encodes CASSLAAGEQFF.

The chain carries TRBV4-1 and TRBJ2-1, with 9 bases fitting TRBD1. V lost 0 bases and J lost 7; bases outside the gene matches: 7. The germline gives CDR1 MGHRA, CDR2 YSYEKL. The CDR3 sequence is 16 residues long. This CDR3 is CASSQDAGQGWNEQFF. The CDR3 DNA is TGCGCCAGCAGCCAAGATGCGGGACAGGGTTGGAATGAGCAGTTCTTC.

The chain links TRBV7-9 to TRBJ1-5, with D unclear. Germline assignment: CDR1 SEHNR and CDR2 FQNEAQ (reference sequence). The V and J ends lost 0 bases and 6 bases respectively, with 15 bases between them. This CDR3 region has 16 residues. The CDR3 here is CASSLATGIWGQPQHF. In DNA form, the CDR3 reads TGTGCCAGCAGCTTAGCAACGGGGATATGGGGTCAGCCCCAGCATTTT. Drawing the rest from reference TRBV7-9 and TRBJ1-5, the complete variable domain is DTGVSQNPRHKITKRGQNVTFRCDPISEHNRLYWYRQTLGQGPEFLTYFQNEAQLEKSRLLSDRFSAERPKGSFSTLEIQRTEQGDSAMYLCASSLATGIWGQPQHFGDGTRLSIL.

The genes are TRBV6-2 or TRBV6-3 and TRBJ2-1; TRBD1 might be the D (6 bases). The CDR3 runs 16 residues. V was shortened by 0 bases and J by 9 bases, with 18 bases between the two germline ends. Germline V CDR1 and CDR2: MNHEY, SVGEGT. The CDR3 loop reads CASSYSKGELGPEQFF. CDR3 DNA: TGTGCCAGCAGTTACTCGAAGGGGGAGTTAGGTCCTGAGCAGTTCTTC.

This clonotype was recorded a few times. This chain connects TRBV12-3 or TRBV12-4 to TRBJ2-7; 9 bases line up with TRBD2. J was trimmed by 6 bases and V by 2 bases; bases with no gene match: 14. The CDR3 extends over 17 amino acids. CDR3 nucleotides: TGTGCCAGCAGTTTATGGTCTAGCGGGACCCGGGCTTCCGAGCAGTACTTC. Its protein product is CASSLWSSGTRASEQYF.

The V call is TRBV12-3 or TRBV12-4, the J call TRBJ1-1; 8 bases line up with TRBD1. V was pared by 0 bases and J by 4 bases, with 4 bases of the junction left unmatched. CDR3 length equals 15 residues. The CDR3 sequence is CASSLATGVPTEAFF. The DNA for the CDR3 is TGTGCCAGCAGTTTAGCGACAGGGGTCCCCACTGAAGCTTTCTTT.

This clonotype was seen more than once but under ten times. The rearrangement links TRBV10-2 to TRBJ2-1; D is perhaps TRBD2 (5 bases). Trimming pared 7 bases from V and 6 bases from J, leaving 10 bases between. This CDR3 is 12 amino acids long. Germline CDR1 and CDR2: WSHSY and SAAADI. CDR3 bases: TGCGCCAGCACTAGCCTGGGCAATGAGCAGTTCTTC. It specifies CASTSLGNEQFF.

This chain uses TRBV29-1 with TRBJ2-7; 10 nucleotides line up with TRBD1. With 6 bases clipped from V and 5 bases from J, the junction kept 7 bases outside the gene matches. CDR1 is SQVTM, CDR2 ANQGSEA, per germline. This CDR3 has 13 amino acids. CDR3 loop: CSVHGTGDHEQYF. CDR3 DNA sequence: TGCAGCGTACACGGGACAGGGGATCACGAGCAGTACTTC.

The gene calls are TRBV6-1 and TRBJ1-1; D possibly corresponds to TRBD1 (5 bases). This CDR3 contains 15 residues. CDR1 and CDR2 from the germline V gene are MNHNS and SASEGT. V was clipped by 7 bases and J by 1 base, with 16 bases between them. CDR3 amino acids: CASIRGAGQNTEAFF. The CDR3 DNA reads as TGTGCCAGCATCCGAGGAGCAGGACAGAACACTGAAGCTTTCTTT.

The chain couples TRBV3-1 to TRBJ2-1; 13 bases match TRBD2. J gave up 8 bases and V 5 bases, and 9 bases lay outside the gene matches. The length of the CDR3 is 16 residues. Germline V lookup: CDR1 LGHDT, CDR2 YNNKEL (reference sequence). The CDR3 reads CASSWTSGSGFDEQFF. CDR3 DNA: TGTGCCAGCAGCTGGACTAGCGGGAGTGGTTTCGATGAGCAGTTCTTC.

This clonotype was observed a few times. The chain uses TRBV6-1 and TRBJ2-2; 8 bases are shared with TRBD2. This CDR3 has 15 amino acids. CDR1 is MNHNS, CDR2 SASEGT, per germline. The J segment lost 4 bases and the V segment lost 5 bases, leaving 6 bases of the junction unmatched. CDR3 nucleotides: TGTGCCAGCAGTAAGACTAGCGCGAGCACCGGGGAGCTGTTTTTT. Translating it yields CASSKTSASTGELFF.

CDR3 sequence: CASSTDRVSGANVLTF. As DNA, the CDR3 is TGTGCCAGCAGCACGGACAGGGTATCTGGGGCCAACGTCCTGACTTTC. The chain uses TRBV11-1 and TRBJ2-6; 8 bases fit TRBD1. The J segment lost 1 base and the V segment lost 5 bases, leaving 4 bases of the junction unmatched. Germline-derived CDR1 and CDR2 are SGHAT and FQDESV (reference sequence). The CDR3 runs 16 residues.

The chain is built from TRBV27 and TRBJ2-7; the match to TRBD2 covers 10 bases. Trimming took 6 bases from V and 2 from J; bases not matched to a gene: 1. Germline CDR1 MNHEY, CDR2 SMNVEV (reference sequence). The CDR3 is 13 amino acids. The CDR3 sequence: CASRLAGTYEQYF. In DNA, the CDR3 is TGTGCCAGCAGACTAGCGGGGACCTACGAGCAGTACTTC.

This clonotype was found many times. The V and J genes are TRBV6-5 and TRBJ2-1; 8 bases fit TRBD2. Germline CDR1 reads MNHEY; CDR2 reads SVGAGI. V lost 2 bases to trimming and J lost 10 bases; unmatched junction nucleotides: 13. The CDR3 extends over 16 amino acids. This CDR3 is CASSYRGTRVAGEQFF. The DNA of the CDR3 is TGTGCCAGCAGTTACCGGGGGACTAGAGTCGCCGGGGAGCAGTTCTTC.

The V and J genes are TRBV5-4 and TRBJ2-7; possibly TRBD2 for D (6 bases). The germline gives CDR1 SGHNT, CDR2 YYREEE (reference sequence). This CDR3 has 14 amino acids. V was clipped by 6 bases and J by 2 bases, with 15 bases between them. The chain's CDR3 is CASINRDSPYEQYF. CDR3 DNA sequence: TGTGCCAGCATCAACCGGGACTCCCCCTACGAGCAGTACTTC.

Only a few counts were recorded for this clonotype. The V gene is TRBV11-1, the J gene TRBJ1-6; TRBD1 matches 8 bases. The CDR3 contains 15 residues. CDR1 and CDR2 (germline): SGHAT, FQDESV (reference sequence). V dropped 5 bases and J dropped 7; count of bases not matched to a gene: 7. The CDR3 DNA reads TGTGCCAGCAGCCCATACCAGGGGGCGAATTCACCCCTCCACTTT. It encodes CASSPYQGANSPLHF.

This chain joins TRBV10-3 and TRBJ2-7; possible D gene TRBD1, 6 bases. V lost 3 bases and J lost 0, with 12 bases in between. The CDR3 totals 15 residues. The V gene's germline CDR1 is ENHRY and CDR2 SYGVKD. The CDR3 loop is CAISELNRDSYEQYF. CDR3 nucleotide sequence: TGTGCCATCAGTGAACTGAACAGGGACTCCTACGAGCAGTACTTC.

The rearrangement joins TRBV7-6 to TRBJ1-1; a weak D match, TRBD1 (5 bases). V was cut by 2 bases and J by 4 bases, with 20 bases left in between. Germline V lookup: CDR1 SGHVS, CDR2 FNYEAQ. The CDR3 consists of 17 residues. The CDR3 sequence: CASSLYGPAQRGTEAFF. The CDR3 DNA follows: TGTGCCAGCAGCTTATATGGGCCAGCACAAAGGGGCACTGAAGCTTTCTTT.

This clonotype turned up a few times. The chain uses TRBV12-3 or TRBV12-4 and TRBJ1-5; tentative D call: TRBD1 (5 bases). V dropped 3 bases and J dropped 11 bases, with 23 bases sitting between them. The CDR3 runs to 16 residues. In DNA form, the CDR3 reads TGTGCCAGCAGTTTTAGTTTTAGGGACCTAGGGGAAGCCCAGCATTTT. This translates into CASSFSFRDLGEAQHF.

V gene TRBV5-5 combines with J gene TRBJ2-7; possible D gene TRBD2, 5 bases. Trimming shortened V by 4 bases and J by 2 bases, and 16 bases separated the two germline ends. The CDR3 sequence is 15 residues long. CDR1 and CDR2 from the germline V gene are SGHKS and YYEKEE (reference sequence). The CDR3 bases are TGTGCCAGCAGCCCCCGGGGTAGCGCGGCCTACGAGCAGTACTTC. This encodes CASSPRGSAAYEQYF.

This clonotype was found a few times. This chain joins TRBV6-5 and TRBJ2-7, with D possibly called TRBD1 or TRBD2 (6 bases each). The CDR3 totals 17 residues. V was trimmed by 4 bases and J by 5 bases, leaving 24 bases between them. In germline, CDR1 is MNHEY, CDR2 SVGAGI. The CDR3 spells CASSFGKVGGRSDEQYF. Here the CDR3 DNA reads TGTGCCAGCAGTTTCGGGAAGGTGGGGGGCCGTTCCGACGAGCAGTACTTC.

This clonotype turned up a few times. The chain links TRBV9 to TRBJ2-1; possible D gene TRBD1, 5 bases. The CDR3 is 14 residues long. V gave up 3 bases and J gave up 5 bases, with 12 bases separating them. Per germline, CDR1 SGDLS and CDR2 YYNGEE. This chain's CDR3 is CASSAETVDNEQFF. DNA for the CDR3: TGTGCCAGCAGCGCCGAGACAGTCGACAATGAGCAGTTCTTC. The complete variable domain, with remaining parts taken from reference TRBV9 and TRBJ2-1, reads DSGVTQTPKHLITATGQRVTLRCSPRSGDLSVYWYQQSLDQGLQFLIQYYNGEERAKGNILERFSAQQFPDLHSELNLSSLELGDSALYFCASSAETVDNEQFFGPGTRLTVL.

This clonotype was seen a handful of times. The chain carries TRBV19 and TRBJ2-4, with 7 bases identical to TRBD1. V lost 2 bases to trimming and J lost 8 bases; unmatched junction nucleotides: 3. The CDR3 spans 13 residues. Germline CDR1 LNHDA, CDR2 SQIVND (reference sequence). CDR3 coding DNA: TGTGCCAGTAGTATAACCGGACAGGACATTCAGTACTTC. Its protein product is CASSITGQDIQYF.

CDR3 loop: CASSSGTPAYEQYF. The DNA of the CDR3 is TGTGCCAGCAGCTCAGGCACGCCAGCCTACGAGCAGTACTTC. The genes are TRBV7-9 and TRBJ2-7; unclear D gene. The CDR3 spans 14 residues. CDR1 is SEHNR, CDR2 FQNEAQ, per germline (reference sequence). V was shortened by 4 bases and J by 2 bases, with 12 bases between the two germline ends.

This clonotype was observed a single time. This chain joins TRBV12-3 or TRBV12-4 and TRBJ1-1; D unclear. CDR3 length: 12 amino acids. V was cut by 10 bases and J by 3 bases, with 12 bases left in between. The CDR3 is CATSPEDTEAFF. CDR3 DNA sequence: TGTGCCACCTCCCCGGAGGACACTGAAGCTTTCTTT.

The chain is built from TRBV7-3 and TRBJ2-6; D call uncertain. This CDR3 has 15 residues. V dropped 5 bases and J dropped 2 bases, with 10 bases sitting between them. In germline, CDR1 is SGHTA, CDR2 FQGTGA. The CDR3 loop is CASSLVVAGANVLTF. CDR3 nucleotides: TGTGCCAGCAGCCTGGTGGTGGCTGGGGCCAACGTCCTGACTTTC.

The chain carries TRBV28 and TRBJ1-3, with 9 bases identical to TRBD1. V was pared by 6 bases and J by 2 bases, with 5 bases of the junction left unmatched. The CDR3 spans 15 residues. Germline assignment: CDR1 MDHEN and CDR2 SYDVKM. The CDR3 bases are TGTGCCAGCAGGCGGACAGGGGCAACTGGAAACACCATATATTTT. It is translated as CASRRTGATGNTIYF.

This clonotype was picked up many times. Written as DNA, the CDR3 is TGTGCCTGGAGTTCCTTTGAGGGTAGCGGAGACTACAATGAGCAGTTCTTC. Translated: CAWSSFEGSGDYNEQFF. The J gene is TRBJ2-1, the V gene TRBV30; D may be TRBD2 (6 bases). The CDR3 totals 17 residues. V was clipped by 2 bases and J by 3 bases, with 20 bases between them. Per germline, CDR1 GTSNPN and CDR2 SVGIG (reference sequence).